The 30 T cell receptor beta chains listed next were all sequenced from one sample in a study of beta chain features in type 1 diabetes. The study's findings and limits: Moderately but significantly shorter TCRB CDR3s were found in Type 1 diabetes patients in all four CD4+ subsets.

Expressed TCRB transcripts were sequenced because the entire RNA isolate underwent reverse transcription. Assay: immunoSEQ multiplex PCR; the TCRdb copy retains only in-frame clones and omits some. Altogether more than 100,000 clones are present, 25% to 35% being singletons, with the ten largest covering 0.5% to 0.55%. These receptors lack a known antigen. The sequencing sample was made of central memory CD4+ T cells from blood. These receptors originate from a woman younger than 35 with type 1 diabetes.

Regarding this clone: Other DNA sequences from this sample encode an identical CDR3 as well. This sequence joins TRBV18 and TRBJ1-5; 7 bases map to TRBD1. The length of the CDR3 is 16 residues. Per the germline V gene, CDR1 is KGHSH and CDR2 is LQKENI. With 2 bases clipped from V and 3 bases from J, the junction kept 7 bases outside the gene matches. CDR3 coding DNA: TGTGCCAGCTCACCAGTAGGGGACAGATCCAATCAGCCCCAGCATTTT. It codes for CASSPVGDRSNQPQHF.

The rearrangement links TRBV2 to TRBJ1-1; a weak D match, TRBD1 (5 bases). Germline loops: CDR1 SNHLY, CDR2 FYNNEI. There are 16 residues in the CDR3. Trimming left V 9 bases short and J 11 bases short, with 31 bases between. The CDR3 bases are TGTGCCAGATTGAGCGGGACGGGTCCAGGAGGTTCTTGGGCTTTCTTT. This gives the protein CARLSGTGPGGSWAFF.

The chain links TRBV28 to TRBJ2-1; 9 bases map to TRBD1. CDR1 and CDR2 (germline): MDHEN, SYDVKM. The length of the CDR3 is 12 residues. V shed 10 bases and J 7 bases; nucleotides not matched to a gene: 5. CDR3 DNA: TGTGCCACCGGGACAGGGTCAAATGAGCAGTTCTTC. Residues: CATGTGSNEQFF.

The CDR3 loop reads CASSLLFSSYNEQFF. As DNA, the CDR3 is TGTGCCAGCAGTTTATTGTTCAGTTCCTACAATGAGCAGTTCTTC. The V call is TRBV27, the J call TRBJ2-1; D is uncertain. The germline V gene has CDR1 MNHEY and CDR2 SMNVEV (reference sequence). The CDR3 runs to 15 residues. Trimming left V 1 base short and J 1 base short, with 8 bases between.

The CDR3 region is CASSSGTSHVETQYF. CDR3 nucleotides: TGTGCCAGCAGCTCCGGGACTAGTCACGTTGAGACCCAGTACTTC. This sequence joins TRBV11-2 and TRBJ2-5; 8 bases align to TRBD2. The CDR3 covers 15 residues. Germline CDR1 is SGHAT and CDR2 is FQNNGV. V shed 4 bases and J 5 bases; nucleotides not matched to a gene: 9.

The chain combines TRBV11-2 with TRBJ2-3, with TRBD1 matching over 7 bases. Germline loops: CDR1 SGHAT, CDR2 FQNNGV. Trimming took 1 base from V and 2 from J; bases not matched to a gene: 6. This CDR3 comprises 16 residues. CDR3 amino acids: CASSLGIGGPTDTQYF. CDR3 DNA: TGTGCCAGCAGCTTAGGCATAGGGGGCCCCACAGATACGCAGTATTTT. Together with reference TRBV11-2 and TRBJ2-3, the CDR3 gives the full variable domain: EAGVAQSPRYKIIEKRQSVAFWCNPISGHATLYWYQQILGQGPKLLIQFQNNGVVDDSQLPKDRFSAERLKGVDSTLKIQPAKLEDSAVYLCASSLGIGGPTDTQYFGPGTRLTVL.

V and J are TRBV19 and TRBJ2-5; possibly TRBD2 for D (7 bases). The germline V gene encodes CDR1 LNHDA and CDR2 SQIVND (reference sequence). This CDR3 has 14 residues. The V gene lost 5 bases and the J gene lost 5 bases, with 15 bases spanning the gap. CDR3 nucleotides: TGTGCCAGTAGTGCGGGGGCCGACGTGGAGACCCAGTACTTC. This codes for CASSAGADVETQYF.

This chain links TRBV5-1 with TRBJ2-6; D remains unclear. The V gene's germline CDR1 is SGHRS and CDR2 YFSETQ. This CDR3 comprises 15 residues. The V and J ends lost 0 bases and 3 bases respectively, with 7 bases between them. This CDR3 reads CASSLEQLGANVLTF. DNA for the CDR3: TGCGCCAGCAGCTTGGAACAGCTTGGGGCCAACGTCCTGACTTTC.

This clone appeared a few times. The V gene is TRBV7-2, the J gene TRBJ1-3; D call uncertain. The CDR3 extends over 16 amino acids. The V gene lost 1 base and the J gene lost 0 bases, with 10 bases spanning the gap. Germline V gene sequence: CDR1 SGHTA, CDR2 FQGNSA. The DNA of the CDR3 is TGTGCCAGCAGCTTAGGTAGCCGGCACTCTGGAAACACCATATATTTT. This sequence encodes CASSLGSRHSGNTIYF.

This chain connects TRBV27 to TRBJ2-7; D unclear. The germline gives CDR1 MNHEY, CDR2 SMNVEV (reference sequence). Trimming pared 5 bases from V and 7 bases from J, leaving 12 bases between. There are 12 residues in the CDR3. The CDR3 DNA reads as TGTGCCAGCAGTAGGTGGCCGGGTGAGCAGTACTTC. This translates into CASSRWPGEQYF.

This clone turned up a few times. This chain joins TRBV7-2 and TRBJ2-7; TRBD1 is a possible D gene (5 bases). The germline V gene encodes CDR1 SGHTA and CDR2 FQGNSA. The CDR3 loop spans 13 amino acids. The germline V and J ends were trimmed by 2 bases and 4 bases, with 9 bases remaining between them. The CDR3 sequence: CASSLLTAYEQYV. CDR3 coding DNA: TGTGCCAGCAGCTTATTGACAGCTTACGAGCAGTACGTC.

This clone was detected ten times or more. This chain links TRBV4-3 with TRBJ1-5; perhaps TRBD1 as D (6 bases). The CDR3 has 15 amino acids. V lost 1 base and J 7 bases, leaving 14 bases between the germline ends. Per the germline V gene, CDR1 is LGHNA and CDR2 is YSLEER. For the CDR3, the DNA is TGCGCCAGCAGCCAAGGATGGGACACCGGGCAGCCCCAGCATTTT. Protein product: CASSQGWDTGQPQHF.

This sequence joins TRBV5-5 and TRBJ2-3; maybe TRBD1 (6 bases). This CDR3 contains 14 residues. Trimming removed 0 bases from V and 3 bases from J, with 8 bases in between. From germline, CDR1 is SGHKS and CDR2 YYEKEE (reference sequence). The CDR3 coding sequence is TGTGCCAGCAGCTTGGGGACAGCGACAGATACGCAGTATTTT. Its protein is CASSLGTATDTQYF. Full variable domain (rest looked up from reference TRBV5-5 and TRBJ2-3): DAGVTQSPTHLIKTRGQQVTLRCSPISGHKSVSWYQQVLGQGPQFIFQYYEKEERGRGNFPDRFSARQFPNYSSELNVNALLLGDSALYLCASSLGTATDTQYFGPGTRLTVL.

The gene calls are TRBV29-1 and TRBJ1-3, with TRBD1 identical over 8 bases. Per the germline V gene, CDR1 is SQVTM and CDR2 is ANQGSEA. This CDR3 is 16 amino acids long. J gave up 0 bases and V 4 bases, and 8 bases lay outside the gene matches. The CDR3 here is CSVVDRGASSGNTIYF. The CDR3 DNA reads TGCAGCGTTGTTGACAGGGGAGCTTCCTCTGGAAACACCATATATTTT. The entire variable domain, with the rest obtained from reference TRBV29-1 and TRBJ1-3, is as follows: SAVISQKPSRDICQRGTSLTIQCQVDSQVTMMFWYRQQPGQSLTLIATANQGSEATYESGFVIDKFPISRPNLTFSTLTVSNMSPEDSSIYLCSVVDRGASSGNTIYFGEGSWLTVV.

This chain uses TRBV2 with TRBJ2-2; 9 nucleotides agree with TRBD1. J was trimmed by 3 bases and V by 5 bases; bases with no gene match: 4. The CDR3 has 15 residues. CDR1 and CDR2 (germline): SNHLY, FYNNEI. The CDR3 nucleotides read TGTGCCAGCAGTTCGGGACAGGGTTACACCGGGGAGCTGTTTTTT. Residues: CASSSGQGYTGELFF.

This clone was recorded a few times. CDR3: CASSLISLGGGGHEQFF. Written as DNA, the CDR3 is TGTGCCAGCAGCTTAATTTCGTTGGGAGGTGGTGGGCATGAGCAGTTCTTC. V usage is TRBV7-3 and J usage is TRBJ2-1; perhaps TRBD2 as D (6 bases). Germline CDR1 SGHTA, CDR2 FQGTGA. V gave up 1 base and J gave up 8 bases, with 21 bases separating them. The CDR3 has 17 residues.

The CDR3 sequence: CASSLAVSGSTDTQYF. The CDR3 coding sequence is TGCGCCAGCAGCTTGGCCGTGTCGGGAAGCACAGATACGCAGTATTTT. V usage is TRBV5-1 and J usage is TRBJ2-3; D perhaps matches TRBD2 (5 bases). The germline V and J ends were trimmed by 0 bases and 0 bases, with 11 bases remaining between them. CDR1 and CDR2 (germline): SGHRS, YFSETQ. This CDR3 contains 16 residues.

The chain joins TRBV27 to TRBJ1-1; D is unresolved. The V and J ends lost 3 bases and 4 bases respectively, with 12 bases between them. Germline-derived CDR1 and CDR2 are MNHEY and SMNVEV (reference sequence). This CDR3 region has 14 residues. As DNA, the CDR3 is TGTGCCAGCAGTTTGATCGTGGGGAGCACTGAAGCTTTCTTT. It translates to CASSLIVGSTEAFF.

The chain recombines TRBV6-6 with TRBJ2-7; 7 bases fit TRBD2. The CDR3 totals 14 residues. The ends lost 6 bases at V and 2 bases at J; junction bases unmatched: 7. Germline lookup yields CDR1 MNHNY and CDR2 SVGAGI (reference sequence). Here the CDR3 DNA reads TGTGCCAGCAGAGCCGGGACTAACACCTACGAGCAGTACGTC. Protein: CASRAGTNTYEQYV.

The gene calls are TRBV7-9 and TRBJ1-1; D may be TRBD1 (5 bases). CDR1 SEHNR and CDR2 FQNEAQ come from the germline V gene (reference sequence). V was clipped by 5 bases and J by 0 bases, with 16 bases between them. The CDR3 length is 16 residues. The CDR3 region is CASSLVRTRMNTEAFF. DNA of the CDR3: TGTGCCAGCAGCCTGGTGAGGACAAGAATGAACACTGAAGCTTTCTTT.

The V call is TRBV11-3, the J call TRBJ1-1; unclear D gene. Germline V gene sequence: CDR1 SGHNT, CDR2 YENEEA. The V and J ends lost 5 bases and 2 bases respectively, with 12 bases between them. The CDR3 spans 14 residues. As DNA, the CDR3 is TGTGCCAGCAGCACCGGAGGGAGAAACACTGAAGCTTTCTTT. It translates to CASSTGGRNTEAFF.

CDR3: CSGGVSGGMTETQYF. The CDR3 coding sequence is TGCAGCGGGGGTGTTTCGGGGGGGATGACGGAGACCCAGTACTTC. The rearrangement links TRBV29-1 to TRBJ2-5; 8 bases align to TRBD2. Trimming at V came to 7 bases and at J to 5 bases, leaving 15 bases not matched to a gene. CDR1 SQVTM and CDR2 ANQGSEA come from the germline V gene. This CDR3 comprises 15 residues.

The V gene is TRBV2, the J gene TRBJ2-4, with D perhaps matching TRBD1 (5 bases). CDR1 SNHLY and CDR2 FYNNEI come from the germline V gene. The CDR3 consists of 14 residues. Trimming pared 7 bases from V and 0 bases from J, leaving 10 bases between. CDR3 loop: CASTGSGAKNIQYF. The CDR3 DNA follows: TGTGCCAGCACAGGGTCGGGAGCCAAAAACATTCAGTACTTC.

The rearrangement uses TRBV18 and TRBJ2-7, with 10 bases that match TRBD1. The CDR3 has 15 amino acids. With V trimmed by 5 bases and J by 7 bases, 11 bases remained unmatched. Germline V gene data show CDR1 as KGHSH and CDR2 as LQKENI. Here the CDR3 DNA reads TGTGCCAGCTCATACGGGACAGGGGAGGGAAAGGAGCAGTACTTC. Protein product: CASSYGTGEGKEQYF.

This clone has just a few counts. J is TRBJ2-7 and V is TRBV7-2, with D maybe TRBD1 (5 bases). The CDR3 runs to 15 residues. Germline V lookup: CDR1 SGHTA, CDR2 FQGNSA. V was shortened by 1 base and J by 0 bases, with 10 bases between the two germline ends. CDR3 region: CASSLESDSSYEQYF. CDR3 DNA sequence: TGTGCCAGCAGCTTAGAAAGCGACAGCTCCTACGAGCAGTACTTC.

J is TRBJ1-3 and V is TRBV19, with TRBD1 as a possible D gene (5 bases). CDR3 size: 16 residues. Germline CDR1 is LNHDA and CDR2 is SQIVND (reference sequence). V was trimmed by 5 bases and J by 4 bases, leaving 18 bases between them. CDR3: CASSSTVYLFGNTIYF. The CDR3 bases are TGTGCCAGTAGTTCGACAGTCTACTTATTCGGAAACACCATATATTTT.

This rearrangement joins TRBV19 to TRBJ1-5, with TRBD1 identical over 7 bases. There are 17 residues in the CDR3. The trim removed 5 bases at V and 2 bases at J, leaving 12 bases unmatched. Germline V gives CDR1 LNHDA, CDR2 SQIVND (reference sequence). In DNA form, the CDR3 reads TGTGCCAGTAGTCCGACAGGGACGCGTTTAGGCAATCAGCCCCAGCATTTT. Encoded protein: CASSPTGTRLGNQPQHF.

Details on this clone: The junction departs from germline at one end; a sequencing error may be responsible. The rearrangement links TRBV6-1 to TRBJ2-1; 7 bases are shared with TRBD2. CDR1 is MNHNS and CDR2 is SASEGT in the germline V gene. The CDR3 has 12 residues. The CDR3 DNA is TGTGCCAGCAGTGAAGGCCGACTAGGACTAGTCTTC. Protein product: CASSEGRLGLVF.

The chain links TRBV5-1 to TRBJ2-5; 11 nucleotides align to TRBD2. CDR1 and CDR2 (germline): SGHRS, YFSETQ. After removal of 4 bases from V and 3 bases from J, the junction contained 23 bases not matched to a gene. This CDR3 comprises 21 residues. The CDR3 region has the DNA TGCGCCAGCAGCCTCTCTACACTAGCGGGAGCCCAGAGGGGTTTTAAAGAGACCCAGTACTTC. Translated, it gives CASSLSTLAGAQRGFKETQYF.

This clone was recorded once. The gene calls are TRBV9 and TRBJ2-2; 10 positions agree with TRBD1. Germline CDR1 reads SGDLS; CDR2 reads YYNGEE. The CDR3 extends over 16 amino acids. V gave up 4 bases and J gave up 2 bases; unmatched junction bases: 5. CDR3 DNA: TGTGCCAGCAGCCACGGGGACAGGGGTAACACCGGGGAGCTGTTTTTT. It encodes CASSHGDRGNTGELFF.